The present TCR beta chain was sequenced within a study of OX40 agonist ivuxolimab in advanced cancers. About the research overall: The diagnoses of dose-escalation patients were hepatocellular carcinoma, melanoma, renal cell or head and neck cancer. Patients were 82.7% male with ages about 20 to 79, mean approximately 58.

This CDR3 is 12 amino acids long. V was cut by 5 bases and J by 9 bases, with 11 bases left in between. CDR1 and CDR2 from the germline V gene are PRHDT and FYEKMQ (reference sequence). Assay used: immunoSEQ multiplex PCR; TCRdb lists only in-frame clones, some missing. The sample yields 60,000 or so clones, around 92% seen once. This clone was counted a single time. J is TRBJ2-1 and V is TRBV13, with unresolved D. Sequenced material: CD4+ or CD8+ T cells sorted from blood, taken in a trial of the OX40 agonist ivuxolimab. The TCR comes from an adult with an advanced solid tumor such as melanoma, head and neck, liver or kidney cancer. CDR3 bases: TGTGCCAGCAGCGGACGGGCAGGTGAGCAGTTCTTC. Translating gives CASSGRAGEQFF. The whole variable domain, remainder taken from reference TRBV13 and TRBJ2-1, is AAGVIQSPRHLIKEKRETATLKCYPIPRHDTVYWYQQGPGQDPQFLISFYEKMQSDKGSIPDRFSAQQFSDYHSELNMSSLELGDSALYFCASSGRAGEQFFGPGTRLTVL.